Included here is one T cell receptor beta chain sequence, with context. What it binds is not known. The data are from a study of identical twins. Broader study findings: Cord blood beta clonotypes that were abundant carried fewer insertions, and memory repertoires showed no such trend.

Each CDR3 protein gets one entry after TCRdb re-called the 5' RACE reads with MiXCR. The sample lists 650,000 to 800,000 distinct CDR3 sequences, around 8.6% occurring once. V gave up 0 bases and J gave up 4 bases; unmatched junction bases: 6. The CDR3 is 16 residues long. Germline lookup yields CDR1 LNHNV and CDR2 YYDKDF (reference sequence). The sample was also linked to a second study, of yellow fever vaccine responses in identical twins.

Sequencing was done on a sample of PBMCs. This receptor was obtained from a woman aged 18-29 years in good health. This chain uses TRBV15 with TRBJ2-5; 9 nucleotides agree with TRBD2. The CDR3 bases are TGTGCCACCAGCAGAGATATCGGCGGGAGGGGAGAGACCCAGTACTTC. This sequence encodes CATSRDIGGRGETQYF.